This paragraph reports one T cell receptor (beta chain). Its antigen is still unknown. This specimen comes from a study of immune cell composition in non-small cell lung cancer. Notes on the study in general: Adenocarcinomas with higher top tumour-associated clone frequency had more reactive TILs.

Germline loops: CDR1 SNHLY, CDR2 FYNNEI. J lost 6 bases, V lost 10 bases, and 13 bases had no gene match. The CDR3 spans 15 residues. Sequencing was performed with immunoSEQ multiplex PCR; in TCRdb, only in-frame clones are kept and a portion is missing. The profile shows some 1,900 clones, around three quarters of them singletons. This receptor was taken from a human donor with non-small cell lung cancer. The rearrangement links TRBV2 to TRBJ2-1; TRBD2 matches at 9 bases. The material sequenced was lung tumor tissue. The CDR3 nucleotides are TGTGCCACGGGGGGGGTTGGCGGGAGGGCCAATGAGCAGTTCTTC. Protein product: CATGGVGGRANEQFF.